This is a list of T cell receptor beta chains from one sample in a study of CD8+ T cells in alopecia areata. Profiling relied on immunoSEQ multiplex PCR, and the TCRdb table lists in-frame clones only, not all of them. The sample includes over 150,000 clones, 50% to 65% of them seen just once. The sample consisted of CD8+ T cells sorted from blood, taken at week 24, from a patient treated with tofacitinib. These receptors were obtained from a human donor with alopecia areata. Both conserved end residues are part of each CDR3. D genes are given only for firm matches. Only part of the rows carry a size: once, few, many, or a class if the clone is expanded.

TGCAGCGTTGAAGGGTGGCGGGGGGACAATGAGCAGTTCTTC | CSVEGWRGDNEQFF | TRBV29-1 | TRBD2 | TRBJ2-1 | NA
TGTGCCAGCAGTGGGGCAACTAATGAAAAACTGTTTTTT | CASSGATNEKLFF | TRBV6-5 | NA | TRBJ1-4 | NA
TGCGCCAGCAGCCAAGAACAAGGCTTTCAGTACAGCGATACAGATACGCAGTATTTT | CASSQEQGFQYSDTDTQYF | TRBV4-3 | NA | TRBJ2-3 | many
TGTGCCAGCAGCTTAGAACGGACGGTGGCTTACGAGCAGTACTTC | CASSLERTVAYEQYF | TRBV7-2 | NA | TRBJ2-7 | NA
TGCGCCAGCAGCCAAGAACGCAGCGGGACAGGGAGGTCAGATACGCAGTATTTT | CASSQERSGTGRSDTQYF | TRBV4-3 | TRBD1 | TRBJ2-3 | NA
TGTGCCAGCAGCTTAGAGGGTAGGACTGAAGCTTTCTTT | CASSLEGRTEAFF | TRBV11-2 | NA | TRBJ1-1 | NA
TGTGCCTGGAGTTTCCGGGAGAGCCTTAATCAGCCCCAGCATTTT | CAWSFRESLNQPQHF | TRBV30 | NA | TRBJ1-5 | NA
TGCGCCAGCAGCCAACTCAGGGTAACCGGGGAGCTGTTTTTT | CASSQLRVTGELFF | TRBV4-3 | NA | TRBJ2-2 | few
TGTGCCAGCAGCCTGCGGCGCTCTGGGGCCAACGTCCTGACTTTC | CASSLRRSGANVLTF | TRBV7-2 | NA | TRBJ2-6 | NA
TGTGCCACCCTCGAGGCTACTTTACGCTACACCTTC | CATLEATLRYTF | TRBV2 | NA | TRBJ1-2 | once
TGCGCCAGCAGCTTAGACCCTCCCCCTCAGTACTTC | CASSLDPPPQYF | TRBV5-1 | NA | TRBJ2-4 | few
TGCGCCAGCAGCCCGGGACATCAGGTCCACGAGCAGTACTTC | CASSPGHQVHEQYF | TRBV4-3 | NA | TRBJ2-7 | NA
TGTGCCAGCAGTTACCAGGGGGAAGCTTTCTTT | CASSYQGEAFF | TRBV6-6 | NA | TRBJ1-1 | NA
TGTGCCTGGAATCAGGGGGCTAGCACAGATACGCAGTATTTT | CAWNQGASTDTQYF | TRBV30 | TRBD1 | TRBJ2-3 | NA
TGTGCCAGCAGTTTATACCCCACGGGACAGGGGGCTGGCTACACCTTC | CASSLYPTGQGAGYTF | TRBV28 | TRBD1 | TRBJ1-2 | NA
TGTGCCAGCAGTTCCACAGGGGAGGATGAAAAACTGTTTTTT | CASSSTGEDEKLFF | TRBV6-5 | TRBD1 | TRBJ1-4 | few
TGTGCCAGCAGTCCATTCGCCGGGCAGGGAGGCGAGCAGTACTTC | CASSPFAGQGGEQYF | TRBV27 | NA | TRBJ2-7 | NA
TGTGCCAGCAGCTTAGGTACAGCGGGGGTCACAGATACGCAGTATTTT | CASSLGTAGVTDTQYF | TRBV7-6 | TRBD2 | TRBJ2-3 | NA
TGTGCCAGCTTTTTGGGAGAGACCCAGTACTTC | CASFLGETQYF | TRBV6-5 | NA | TRBJ2-5 | NA
TGTGCCAGCAGCTACTCCGGGACTAGGATCAGCGAGCAGTACTTC | CASSYSGTRISEQYF | TRBV9 | TRBD2 | TRBJ2-7 | few
TGTGCCAGCAGTGGGCAGGGACGACAGGTCGCTGAAGCTTTCTTT | CASSGQGRQVAEAFF | TRBV25-1 | NA | TRBJ1-1 | NA
TGTGCCAGCAGCTTGGGGCCTCTAGCGGGGGCCGCCACAGATACGCAGTATTTT | CASSLGPLAGAATDTQYF | TRBV5-5 | TRBD2 | TRBJ2-3 | NA
TGTGCCAGCCGCCGCCGAACAGGGGGCTCCTACAATGAGCAGTTCTTC | CASRRRTGGSYNEQFF | TRBV19 | TRBD1 | TRBJ2-1 | NA
TGTGCCAGCAGTCAGGGAGCGGGGGGGCTAGAGACCCAGTACTTC | CASSQGAGGLETQYF | TRBV28 | TRBD2 | TRBJ2-5 | few
TGTGCCAGCAGGTACGGGACTAGCTTTGGGGAGCAGTTCTTC | CASRYGTSFGEQFF | TRBV5-6 | TRBD2 | TRBJ2-1 | NA
TGTGCCAGCAGCCATGACGGTAACAATGAGCAGTTCTTC | CASSHDGNNEQFF | TRBV4-2 | NA | TRBJ2-1 | NA
TGTGCCAGCAGCGGCGAGATGAACACTGAAGCTTTCTTT | CASSGEMNTEAFF | TRBV5-6 | NA | TRBJ1-1 | NA
TGTGCCACCGGAGGTGGGGGTTCTAGTGGCTACACCTTC | CATGGGGSSGYTF | TRBV25-1 | NA | TRBJ1-2 | NA
TGCAGTGCCCTCGACCCTTACGAGCAGTACTTC | CSALDPYEQYF | TRBV20-1 | NA | TRBJ2-7 | few